These 6 T cell receptor beta chains were sequenced from one sample in a study of cytomegalovirus exposure and HLA in healthy donors. The PCR used 60 Vbeta and 13 Jbeta primers. Data came from immunoSEQ multiplex PCR; TCRdb stores just in-frame clones and leaves some out. The sample has over 20,000 clones, about 70% seen once. Source material: PBMCs. The receptors were gathered from a woman between 50 and 59 years old in good health and CMV-seronegative.

This clone showed up just once. The chain carries TRBV21-1 and TRBJ1-4; the table assigns TRBD1, which was not confirmed against the DNA. TRBV21-1 is reported as a pseudogene. The CDR3 runs to 15 residues. The CDR3 protein is CASSGRQGKSEKLFF. The CDR3 DNA reads TGTGCCAGCAGCGGCAGACAGGGTAAGAGTGAAAAACTGTTTTTT.

The chain couples TRBV4-1 to TRBJ2-7; 7 positions agree with TRBD1. CDR3 length: 14 residues. Germline lookup yields CDR1 MGHRA and CDR2 YSYEKL. The junction had 10 bases not matched to a gene; V was cut back by 6 bases and J by 5 bases. CDR3 residues: CASSPVTQGNEQYF. The CDR3 DNA reads as TGCGCCAGCAGTCCAGTAACACAGGGGAACGAGCAGTACTTC.

V is TRBV7-6 and J is TRBJ2-5; 8 bases align to TRBD2. J was trimmed by 4 bases and V by 5 bases; bases with no gene match: 12. Germline V lookup: CDR1 SGHVS, CDR2 FNYEAQ. This CDR3 region has 16 residues. The chain's CDR3 is CASSPVPGLEGETQYF. The DNA for the CDR3 is TGTGCCAGCAGCCCCGTTCCGGGACTAGAGGGAGAGACCCAGTACTTC.

This chain joins TRBV5-6 and TRBJ2-1, with 8 positions matching TRBD2. This CDR3 contains 15 residues. The V gene end was trimmed by 2 bases and the J gene end by 3 bases; junction bases not matched to a gene: 4. CDR1 is SGHDT, CDR2 YYEEEE, per germline. The CDR3 reads CASSFSGVLYNEQFF. DNA of the CDR3: TGTGCCAGCAGCTTTAGCGGGGTGCTCTACAATGAGCAGTTCTTC.

The rearrangement joins TRBV4-1 to TRBJ1-5; D gene ambiguous. V shed 0 bases and J shed 10 bases, with 16 bases lying between them. The germline V gene encodes CDR1 MGHRA and CDR2 YSYEKL. The CDR3 loop spans 15 amino acids. CDR3 DNA sequence: TGCGCCAGCAGCCAAGAGCTTGCCTACCGTCTACCCCAGCATTTT. This sequence encodes CASSQELAYRLPQHF.

The CDR3 loop reads CASSLEAGGNSPLHF. Written as DNA, the CDR3 is TGTGCCAGCAGCTTGGAGGCGGGGGGGAATTCACCCCTCCACTTT. The V call is TRBV5-8, the J call TRBJ1-6; weak D call: TRBD1 (5 bases). V was cut by 0 bases and J by 7 bases, with 11 bases left in between. The CDR3 runs to 15 residues. Germline loops: CDR1 SGHTS, CDR2 YDEGEE. The entire variable domain, with the rest obtained from reference TRBV5-8 and TRBJ1-6, is as follows: EAGVTQSPTHLIKTRGQQATLRCSPISGHTSVYWYQQALGLGLQFLLWYDEGEERNRGNFPPRFSGRQFPNYSSELNVNALELEDSALYLCASSLEAGGNSPLHFGNGTRLTVT.